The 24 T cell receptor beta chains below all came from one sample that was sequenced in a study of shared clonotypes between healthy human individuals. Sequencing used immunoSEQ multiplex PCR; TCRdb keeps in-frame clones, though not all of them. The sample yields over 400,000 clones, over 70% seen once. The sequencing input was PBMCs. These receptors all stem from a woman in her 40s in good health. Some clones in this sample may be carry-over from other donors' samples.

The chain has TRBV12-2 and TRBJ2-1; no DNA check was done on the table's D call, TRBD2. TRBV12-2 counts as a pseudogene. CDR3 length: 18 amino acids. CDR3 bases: TGTGCAAGTCGCTTAGTCCCTCGGGGAGCGGGATTCCCCAATGAGCAGTTCTTC. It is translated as CASRLVPRGAGFPNEQFF.

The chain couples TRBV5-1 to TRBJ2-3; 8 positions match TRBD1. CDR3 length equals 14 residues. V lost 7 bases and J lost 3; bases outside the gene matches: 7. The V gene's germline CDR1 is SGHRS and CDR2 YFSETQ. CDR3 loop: CASGTGGPTDTQYF. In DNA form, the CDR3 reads TGCGCCAGCGGTACAGGGGGGCCAACAGATACGCAGTATTTT.

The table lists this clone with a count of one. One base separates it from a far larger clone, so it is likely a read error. CDR3 region: CASSLERVYPIYGYTF. CDR3 coding DNA: TGTGCCAGCAGCTTGGAACGGGTCTACCCTATCTATGGCTACACCTTC. The chain has TRBV5-4 and TRBJ1-2; D uncertain. CDR1 and CDR2 from the germline V gene are SGHNT and YYREEE (reference sequence). The CDR3 is 16 amino acids. Trimming cost V 0 bases and J 4 bases, with 16 bases left between them.

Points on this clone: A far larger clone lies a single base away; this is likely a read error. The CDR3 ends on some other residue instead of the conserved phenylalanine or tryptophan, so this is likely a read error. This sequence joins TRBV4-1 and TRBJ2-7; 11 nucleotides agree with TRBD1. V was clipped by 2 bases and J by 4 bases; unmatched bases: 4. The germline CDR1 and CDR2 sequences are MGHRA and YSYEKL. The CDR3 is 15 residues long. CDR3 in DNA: TGCGCCAGCAGCCAACAAGGGACAGGGGGATACGAGCAGTACCTC. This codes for CASSQQGTGGYEQYL.

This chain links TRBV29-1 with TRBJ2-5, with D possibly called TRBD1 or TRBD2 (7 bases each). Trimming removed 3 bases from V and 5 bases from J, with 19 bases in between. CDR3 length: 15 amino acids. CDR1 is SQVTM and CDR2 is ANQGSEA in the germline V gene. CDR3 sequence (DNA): TGCAGCGTTGAGGGAGACAGGGAGGGTCTGGAGACCCAGTACTTC. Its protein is CSVEGDREGLETQYF.

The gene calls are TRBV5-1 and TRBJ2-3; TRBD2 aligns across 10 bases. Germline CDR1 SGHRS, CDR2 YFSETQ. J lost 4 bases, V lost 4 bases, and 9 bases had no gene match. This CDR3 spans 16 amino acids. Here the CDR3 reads CASSQRPSGSADTQYF. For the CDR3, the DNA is TGCGCCAGCAGCCAGAGGCCTAGCGGGAGTGCAGATACGCAGTATTTT.

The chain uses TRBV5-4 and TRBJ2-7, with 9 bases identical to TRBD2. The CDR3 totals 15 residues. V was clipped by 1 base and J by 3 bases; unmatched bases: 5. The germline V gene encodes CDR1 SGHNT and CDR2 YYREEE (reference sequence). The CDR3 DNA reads TGTGCCAGCAGCTTGTTCGGGACTAGCCGCTACGAGCAGTACTTC. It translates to CASSLFGTSRYEQYF.

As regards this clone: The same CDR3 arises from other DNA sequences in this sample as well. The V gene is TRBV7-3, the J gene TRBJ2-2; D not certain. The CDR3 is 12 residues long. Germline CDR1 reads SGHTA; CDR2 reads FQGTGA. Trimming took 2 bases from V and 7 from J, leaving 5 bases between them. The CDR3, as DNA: TGTGCCAGCAGCTTATCGGGCGGGGAGCTGTTTTTT. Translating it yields CASSLSGGELFF.

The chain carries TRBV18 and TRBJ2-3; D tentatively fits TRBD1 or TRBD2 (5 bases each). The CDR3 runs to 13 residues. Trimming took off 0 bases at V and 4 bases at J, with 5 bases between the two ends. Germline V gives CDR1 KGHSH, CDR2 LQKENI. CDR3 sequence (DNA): TGTGCCAGCTCACCACCGGGGGCAGATACGCAGTATTTT. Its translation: CASSPPGADTQYF.

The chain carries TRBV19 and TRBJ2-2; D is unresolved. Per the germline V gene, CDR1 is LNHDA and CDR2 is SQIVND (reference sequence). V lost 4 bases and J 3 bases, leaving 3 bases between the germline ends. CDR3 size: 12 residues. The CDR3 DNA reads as TGTGCCAGTAGTACCCACACCGGGGAGCTGTTTTTT. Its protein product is CASSTHTGELFF.

For the CDR3, the DNA is TGTGCCAGCAGCCGCTCCCTTTACAATGAGCAGTTCTTC. It translates to CASSRSLYNEQFF. V gene TRBV7-2 combines with J gene TRBJ2-1; no firm D call. Trimming took 5 bases from V and 4 from J, leaving 9 bases between them. There are 13 residues in the CDR3. Germline loops: CDR1 SGHTA, CDR2 FQGNSA.

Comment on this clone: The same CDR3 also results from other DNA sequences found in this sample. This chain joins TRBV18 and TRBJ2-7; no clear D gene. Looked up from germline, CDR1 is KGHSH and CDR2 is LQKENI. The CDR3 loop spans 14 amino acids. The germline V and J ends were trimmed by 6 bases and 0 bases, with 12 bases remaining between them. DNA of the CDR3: TGTGCCAGCTCCTTAGCAGCGAGCTCCTACGAGCAGTACTTC. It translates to CASSLAASSYEQYF.

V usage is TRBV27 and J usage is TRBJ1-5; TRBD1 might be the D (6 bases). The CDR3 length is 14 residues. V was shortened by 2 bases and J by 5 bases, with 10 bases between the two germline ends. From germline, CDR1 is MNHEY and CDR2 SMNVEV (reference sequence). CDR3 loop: CASSLGGWYQPQHF. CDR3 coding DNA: TGTGCCAGCAGTTTAGGGGGCTGGTATCAGCCCCAGCATTTT.

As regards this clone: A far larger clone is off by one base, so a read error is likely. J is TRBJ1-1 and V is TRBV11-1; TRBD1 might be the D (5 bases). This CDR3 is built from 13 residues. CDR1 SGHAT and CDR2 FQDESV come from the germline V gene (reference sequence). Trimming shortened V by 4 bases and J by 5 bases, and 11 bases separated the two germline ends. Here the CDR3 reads CASSSSEGTEAFF. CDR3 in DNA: TGTGCCAGCAGCTCCAGTGAGGGGACTGAAGCTTTCTTT. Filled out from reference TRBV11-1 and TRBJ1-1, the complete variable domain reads EAEVAQSPRYKITEKSQAVAFWCDPISGHATLYWYRQILGQGPELLVQFQDESVVDDSQLPKDRFSAERLKGVDSTLKIQPAELGDSAMYLCASSSSEGTEAFFGQGTRLTVV.

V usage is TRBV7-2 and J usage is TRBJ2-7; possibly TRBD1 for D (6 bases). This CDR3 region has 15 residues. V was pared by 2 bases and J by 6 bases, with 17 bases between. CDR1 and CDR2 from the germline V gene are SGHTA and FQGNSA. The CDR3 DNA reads TGTGCCAGCAGCTTACCGACTTCTACAGGGCGCGAGCAGTACTTC. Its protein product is CASSLPTSTGREQYF. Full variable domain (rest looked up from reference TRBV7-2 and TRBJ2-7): GAGVSQSPSNKVTEKGKDVELRCDPISGHTALYWYRQSLGQGLEFLIYFQGNSAPDKSGLPSDRFSAERTGGSVSTLTIQRTQQEDSAVYLCASSLPTSTGREQYFGPGTRLTVT.

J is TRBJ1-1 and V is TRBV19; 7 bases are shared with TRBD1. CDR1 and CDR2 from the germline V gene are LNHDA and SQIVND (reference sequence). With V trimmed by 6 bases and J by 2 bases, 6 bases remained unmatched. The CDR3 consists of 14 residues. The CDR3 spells CASRPGGINTEAFF. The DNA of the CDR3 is TGTGCCAGTAGACCAGGGGGTATCAACACTGAAGCTTTCTTT.

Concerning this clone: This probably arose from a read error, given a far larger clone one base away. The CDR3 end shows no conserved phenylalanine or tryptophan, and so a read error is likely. The CDR3 protein is CAWSLGLAGTYEQYL. CDR3 coding DNA: TGTGCCTGGAGCCTCGGACTAGCCGGGACCTACGAGCAGTACTTA. The chain combines TRBV30 with TRBJ2-7; the match to TRBD2 covers 8 bases. In germline, CDR1 is GTSNPN, CDR2 SVGIG (reference sequence). V gave up 3 bases and J gave up 2 bases; unmatched junction bases: 9. CDR3 length: 15 residues.

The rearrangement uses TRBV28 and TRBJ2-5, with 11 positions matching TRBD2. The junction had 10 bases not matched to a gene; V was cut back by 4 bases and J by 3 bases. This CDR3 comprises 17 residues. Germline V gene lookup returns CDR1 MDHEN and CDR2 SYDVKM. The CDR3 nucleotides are TGTGCCAGCAGTTCCGGAAACCCGGGACTAGCGGAAGAGACCCAGTACTTC. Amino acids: CASSSGNPGLAEETQYF.

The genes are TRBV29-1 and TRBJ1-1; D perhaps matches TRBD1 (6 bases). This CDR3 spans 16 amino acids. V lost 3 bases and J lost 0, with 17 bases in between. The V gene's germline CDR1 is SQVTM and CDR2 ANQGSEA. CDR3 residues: CSVDRTPQGMNTEAFF. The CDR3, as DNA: TGCAGCGTTGACCGAACACCCCAGGGGATGAACACTGAAGCTTTCTTT.

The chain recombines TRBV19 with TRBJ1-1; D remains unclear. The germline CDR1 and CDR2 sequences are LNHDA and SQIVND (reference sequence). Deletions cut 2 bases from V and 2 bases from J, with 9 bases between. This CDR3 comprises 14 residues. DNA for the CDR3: TGTGCCAGTAGTATAATGGAAAGAAACACTGAAGCTTTCTTT. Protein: CASSIMERNTEAFF.

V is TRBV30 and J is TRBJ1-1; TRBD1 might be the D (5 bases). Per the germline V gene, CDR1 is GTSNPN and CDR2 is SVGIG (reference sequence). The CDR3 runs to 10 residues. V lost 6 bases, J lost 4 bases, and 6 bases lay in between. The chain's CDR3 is CACTGTEAFF. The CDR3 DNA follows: TGTGCCTGTACAGGCACTGAAGCTTTCTTT.

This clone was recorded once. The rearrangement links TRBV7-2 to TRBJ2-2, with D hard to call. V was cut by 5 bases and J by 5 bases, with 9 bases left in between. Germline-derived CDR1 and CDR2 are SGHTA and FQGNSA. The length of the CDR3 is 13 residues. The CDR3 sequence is CASSPLRTGELFF. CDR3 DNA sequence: TGTGCCAGCAGCCCCCTTCGAACCGGGGAGCTGTTTTTT.

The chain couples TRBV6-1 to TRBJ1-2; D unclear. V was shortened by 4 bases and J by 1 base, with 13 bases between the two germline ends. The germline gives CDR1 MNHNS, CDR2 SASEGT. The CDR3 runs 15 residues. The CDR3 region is CASSAQIRLNYGYTF. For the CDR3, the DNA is TGTGCCAGCAGTGCCCAAATCAGGCTTAACTATGGCTACACCTTC.

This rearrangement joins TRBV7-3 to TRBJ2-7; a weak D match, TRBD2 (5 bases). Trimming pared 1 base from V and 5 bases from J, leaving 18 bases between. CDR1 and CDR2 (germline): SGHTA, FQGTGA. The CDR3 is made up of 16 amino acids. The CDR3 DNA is TGTGCCAGCAGCTTAAACCCTAGGGCCAGCGGCAACGAGCAGTACTTC. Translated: CASSLNPRASGNEQYF.